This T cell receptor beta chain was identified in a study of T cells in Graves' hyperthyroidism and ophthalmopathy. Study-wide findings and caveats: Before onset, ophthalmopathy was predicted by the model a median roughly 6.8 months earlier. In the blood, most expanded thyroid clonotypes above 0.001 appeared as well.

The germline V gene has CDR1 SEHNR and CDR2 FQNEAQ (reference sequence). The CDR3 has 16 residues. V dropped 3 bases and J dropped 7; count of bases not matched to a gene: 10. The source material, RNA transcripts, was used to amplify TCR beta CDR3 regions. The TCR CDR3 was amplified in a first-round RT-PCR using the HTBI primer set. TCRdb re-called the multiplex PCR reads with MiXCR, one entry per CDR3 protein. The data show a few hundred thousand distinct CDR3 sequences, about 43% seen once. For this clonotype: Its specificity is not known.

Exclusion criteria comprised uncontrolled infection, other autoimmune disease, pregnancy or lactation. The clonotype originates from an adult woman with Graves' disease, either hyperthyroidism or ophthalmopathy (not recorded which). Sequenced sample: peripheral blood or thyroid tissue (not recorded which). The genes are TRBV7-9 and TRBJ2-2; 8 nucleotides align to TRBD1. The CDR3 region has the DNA TGTGCCAGCAGCTTGGTAGGGCAGGGGGCAGGCGGGGAGCTGTTTTTT. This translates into CASSLVGQGAGGELFF. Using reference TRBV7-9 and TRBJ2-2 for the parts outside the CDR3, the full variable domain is DTGVSQNPRHKITKRGQNVTFRCDPISEHNRLYWYRQTLGQGPEFLTYFQNEAQLEKSRLLSDRFSAERPKGSFSTLEIQRTEQGDSAMYLCASSLVGQGAGGELFFGEGSRLTVL.